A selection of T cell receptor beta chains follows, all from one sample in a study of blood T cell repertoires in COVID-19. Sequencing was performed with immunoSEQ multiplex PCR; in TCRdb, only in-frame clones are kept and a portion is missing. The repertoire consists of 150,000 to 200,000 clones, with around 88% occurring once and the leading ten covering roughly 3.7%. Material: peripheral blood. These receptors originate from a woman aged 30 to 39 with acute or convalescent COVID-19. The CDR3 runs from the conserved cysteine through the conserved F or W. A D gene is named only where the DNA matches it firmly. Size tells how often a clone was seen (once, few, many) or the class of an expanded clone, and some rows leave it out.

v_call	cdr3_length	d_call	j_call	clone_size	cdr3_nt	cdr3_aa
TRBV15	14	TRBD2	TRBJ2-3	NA	TGTGCCACCAGCAATAGCGGGAGGGGAGATACGCAGTATTTT	CATSNSGRGDTQYF
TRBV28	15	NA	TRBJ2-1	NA	TGTGCCAGCACTCCGGAGGCCAGCTCCTACAATGAGCAGTTCTTC	CASTPEASSYNEQFF
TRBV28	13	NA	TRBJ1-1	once	TGTGCCAGCAGCGGGGTCCTGAACACTGAAGCTTTCTTT	CASSGVLNTEAFF
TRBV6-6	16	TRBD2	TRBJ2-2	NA	TGTGCCAGCAGTTACGGCGGGAGCGGCTCCACCGGGGAGCTGTTTTTT	CASSYGGSGSTGELFF
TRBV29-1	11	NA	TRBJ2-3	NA	TGCAGCGGGCGGTTCACAGATACGCAGTATTTT	CSGRFTDTQYF
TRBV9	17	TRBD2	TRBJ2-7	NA	TGTGCCAGCAGCGTGGGGTCGGCTAGCGGGAGCTCCTACGAGCAGTACTTC	CASSVGSASGSSYEQYF
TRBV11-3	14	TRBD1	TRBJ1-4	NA	TGTGCCAGCAGAAAACAGGGGATTAATGAAAAACTGTTTTTT	CASRKQGINEKLFF
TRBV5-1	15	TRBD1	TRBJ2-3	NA	TGCGCCAGCATGGTAGGACAGGCTTTTGGGGATACGCAGTATTTT	CASMVGQAFGDTQYF
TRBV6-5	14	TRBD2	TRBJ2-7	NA	TGTGCCAGCACTAGACTAGCGGGAGCCTACGAGCAGTACTTC	CASTRLAGAYEQYF
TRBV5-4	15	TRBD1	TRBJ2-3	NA	TGTGCCAGCAGCTCGTACAGGGGTGCGCCAGATACGCAGTATTTT	CASSSYRGAPDTQYF
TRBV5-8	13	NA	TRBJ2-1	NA	TGTGCCAGCAGCTTGCGGGAGTGGAGTGAGCAGTTCTTC	CASSLREWSEQFF
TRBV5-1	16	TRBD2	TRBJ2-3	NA	TGCGCCAGCAGCTTTGGGACTAGCGGGAGTGGTGATACGCAGTATTTT	CASSFGTSGSGDTQYF
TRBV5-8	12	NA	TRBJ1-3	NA	TGTGCCAGCAGCTTGGTTGCGGACACCATATATTTT	CASSLVADTIYF
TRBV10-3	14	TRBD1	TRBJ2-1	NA	TGTGCCATCAATGAGGACAGGGGATATGGGAAGCAGTTCTTC	CAINEDRGYGKQFF
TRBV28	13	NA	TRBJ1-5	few	TGTGCCAGCAGTTTCTCGGGGTCCCAGCCCCAGCATTTT	CASSFSGSQPQHF
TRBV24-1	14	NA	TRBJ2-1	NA	TGTGCCACCAGTGATTTCGGAGCGCCCAATGAGCAGTTCTTC	CATSDFGAPNEQFF
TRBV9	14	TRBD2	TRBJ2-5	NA	TGTGCCAGCAGCACCCGGGACTACGGCCAGACCCAGTACTTC	CASSTRDYGQTQYF
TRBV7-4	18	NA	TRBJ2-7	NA	TGTGCCAGCAGCTTAGGGGGAGGCCCTATTCCTAACCACTACGAGCAGTACTTC	CASSLGGGPIPNHYEQYF
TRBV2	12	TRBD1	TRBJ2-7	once	TGTGCCAGCGATACAGGGGCGGGCGAGCAGTACTTC	CASDTGAGEQYF
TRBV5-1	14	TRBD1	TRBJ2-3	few	TGCGCCAGCAGCTTGGAAGGGGGCGGAGATACGCAGTATTTT	CASSLEGGGDTQYF
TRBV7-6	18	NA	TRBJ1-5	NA	TGTGCCAGCAGCTTAGTTGGAAGAGTAGGGGGTAGCAATCAGCCCCAGCATTTT	CASSLVGRVGGSNQPQHF
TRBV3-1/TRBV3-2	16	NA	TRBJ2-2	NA	TGTGCCAGCAGCCAAGATCTTGGCGGGGGCTCGCCGGAGCTGTTTTTT	CASSQDLGGGSPELFF
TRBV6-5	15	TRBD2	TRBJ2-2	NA	TGTGCCAGCAGACGGGGGGAGCAGCTTTACCTGGAGCTGTTTTTT	CASRRGEQLYLELFF
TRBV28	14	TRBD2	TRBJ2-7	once	TGTGCCAGCAGTCCGGGACTAGGGCCTACGGGTGTGTACTTC	CASSPGLGPTGVYF
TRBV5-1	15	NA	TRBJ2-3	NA	TGCGCCTCCACCGACAGGCCCCCTAGCACAGATACGCAGTATTTT	CASTDRPPSTDTQYF
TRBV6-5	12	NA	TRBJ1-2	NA	TGTGCCAGCATTCGGGGGGGTTATGGCTACACCTTC	CASIRGGYGYTF
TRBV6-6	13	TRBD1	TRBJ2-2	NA	TGTGCCAGCAGTCGGACAGGGGGTGGGGAGCTGTTTTTT	CASSRTGGGELFF
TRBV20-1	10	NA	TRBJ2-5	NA	TGCAGTGCTAGAATCGGGACCCAGTACTTC	CSARIGTQYF
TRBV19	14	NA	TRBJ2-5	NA	TGTGCCAGTAGTAGACATTGGGGCCACGAGACCCAGTACTTC	CASSRHWGHETQYF
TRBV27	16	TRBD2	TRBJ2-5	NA	TGTGCCAGCAGTACGAATAGCGGGAGAAGGGGGGGGACCCAGTACTTC	CASSTNSGRRGGTQYF
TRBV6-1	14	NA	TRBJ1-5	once	TGTGCCAGCAGCCGATTTCTTAAAGAGGAGCCCCAGCATTTT	CASSRFLKEEPQHF
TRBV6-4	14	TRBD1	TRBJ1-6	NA	TGTGCCACCCAGACAGGGGTGTCAGGTTCACCCCTCCACTTT	CATQTGVSGSPLHF
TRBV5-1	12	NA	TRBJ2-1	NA	TGCGCCAGCAGATTCACCTACAATGAGCAGTTCTTC	CASRFTYNEQFF
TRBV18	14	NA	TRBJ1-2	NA	TGTGCCAGCTCACCAGCGGACTCACGCTATGGCTACACCTTC	CASSPADSRYGYTF
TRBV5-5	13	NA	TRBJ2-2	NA	TGTGCCAGCCGGGGACTGGAGACCGGGGAGCTGTTTTTT	CASRGLETGELFF
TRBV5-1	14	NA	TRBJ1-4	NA	TGCGCCAGCAGCTTGGCGGGGGGTAATGAAAAACTGTTTTTT	CASSLAGGNEKLFF
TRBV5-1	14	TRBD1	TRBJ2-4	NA	TGCGCCAGCAGCTCCGGGACAGGGGGAAACATTCAGTACTTC	CASSSGTGGNIQYF
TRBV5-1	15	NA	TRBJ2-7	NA	TGCGCCAGCAGCTTGGAAGGGGGAGGGTCATACGAGCAGTACTTC	CASSLEGGGSYEQYF
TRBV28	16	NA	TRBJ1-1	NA	TGTGCCAGCAGTTTAAATACAGGGAGTCGTGGCACTGAAGCTTTCTTT	CASSLNTGSRGTEAFF
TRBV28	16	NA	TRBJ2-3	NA	TGTGCCAGCAGTTTATTGGCGGCCCCTAGCACAGATACGCAGTATTTT	CASSLLAAPSTDTQYF
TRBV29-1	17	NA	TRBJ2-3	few	TGCAGCGCACAGGGGACTAGAGTTTATGCCCGTGCAGATACGCAGTATTTT	CSAQGTRVYARADTQYF
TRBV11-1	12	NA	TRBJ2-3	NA	TGTGCCAGCAGCTCGAGGGTAGATACGCAGTATTTT	CASSSRVDTQYF
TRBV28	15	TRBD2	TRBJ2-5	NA	TGTGCCAGCAGTTTATCCGGCGGGAGTTTGGAGACCCAGTACTTC	CASSLSGGSLETQYF
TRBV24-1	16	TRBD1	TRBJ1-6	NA	TGTGCCACCAGTGGTAACCGGGACAGCTATAATTCACCCCTCCACTTT	CATSGNRDSYNSPLHF
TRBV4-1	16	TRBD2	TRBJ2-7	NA	TGCGCCAGCAGCCAAGATTTGGCTAGCGGGAGAAGGGAGCAGTACTTC	CASSQDLASGRREQYF
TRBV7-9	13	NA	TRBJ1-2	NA	TGTGCCAGCAGCAATAGGGGGACAATCGGCTACACCTTC	CASSNRGTIGYTF
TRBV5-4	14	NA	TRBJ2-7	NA	TGTGCCAGCAGTCAAGACCAGACGGGCTACGAGCAGTACTTC	CASSQDQTGYEQYF
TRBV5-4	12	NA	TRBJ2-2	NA	TGTGCCAGCAGCTTGTATGTAGGGGAGCTGTTTTTT	CASSLYVGELFF
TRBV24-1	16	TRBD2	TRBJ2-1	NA	TGTGCCACCAGTGATCCTAGCGGGAAGGGTATGGATGAGCAGTTCTTC	CATSDPSGKGMDEQFF
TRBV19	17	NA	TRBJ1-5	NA	TGTGCCAGTAGTATCCCCCTATGGGGCGGCGGCAATCAGCCCCAGCATTTT	CASSIPLWGGGNQPQHF
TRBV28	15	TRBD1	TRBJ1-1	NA	TGTGCCAGCAGTGGACTGGACAGGGGCCCGACTGAAGCTTTCTTT	CASSGLDRGPTEAFF
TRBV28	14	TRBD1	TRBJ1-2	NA	TGTGCCAGCAGCTCCGGGACAGGGAGGTATGGCTACACCTTC	CASSSGTGRYGYTF
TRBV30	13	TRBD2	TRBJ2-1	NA	TGTGCCTGGAGTGCACAAGCGGGAGGGCTTGAGTTCTTC	CAWSAQAGGLEFF
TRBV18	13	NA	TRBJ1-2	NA	TGTGCCAGCTCAGAAGGGGGGGACTATGGCTACACCTTC	CASSEGGDYGYTF
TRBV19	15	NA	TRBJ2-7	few	TGTGCCAGTAGCAAGTATCGGGACTCCTTATACGAGCAGTACTTC	CASSKYRDSLYEQYF
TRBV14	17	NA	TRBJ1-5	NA	TGTGCCAGCAGCCCAGGGATCCCTATCTATAGCAATCAGCCCCAGCATTTT	CASSPGIPIYSNQPQHF